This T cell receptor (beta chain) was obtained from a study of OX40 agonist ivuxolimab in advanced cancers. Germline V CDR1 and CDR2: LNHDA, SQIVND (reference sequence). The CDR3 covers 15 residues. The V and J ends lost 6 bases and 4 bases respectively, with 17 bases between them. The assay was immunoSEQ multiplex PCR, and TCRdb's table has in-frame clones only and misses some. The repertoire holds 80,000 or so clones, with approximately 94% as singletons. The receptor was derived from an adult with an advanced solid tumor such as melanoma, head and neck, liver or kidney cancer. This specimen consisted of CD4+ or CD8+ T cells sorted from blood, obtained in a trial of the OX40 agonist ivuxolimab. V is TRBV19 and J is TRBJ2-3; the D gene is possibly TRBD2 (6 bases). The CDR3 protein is CASSPLGGAADTQYF. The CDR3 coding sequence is TGTGCCAGTAGCCCCCTCGGAGGGGCGGCAGATACGCAGTATTTT.